This entry describes one T cell receptor (beta chain). The CDR3 sequence is 15 residues long. Deletions cut 3 bases from V and 2 bases from J, with 11 bases between. CDR1 and CDR2 (germline): SGHAT, FQNNGV. Method: immunoSEQ multiplex PCR; TCRdb's copy keeps in-frame clones and lacks some. Of about 80,000 clones in the sample, around 79% were seen once. The data were taken from a study of blood T cell repertoires in COVID-19. The sequenced material came from peripheral blood. The sequence was collected from a man at least 80 years old with acute or convalescent COVID-19. The V call is TRBV11-2, the J call TRBJ2-1; tentatively, D is TRBD2 (5 bases). The CDR3 sequence is CASSLRELAYNEQFF. In nucleotides, the CDR3 is TGTGCCAGCAGCTTGAGGGAATTGGCCTACAATGAGCAGTTCTTC.